A single sample is the source of the 3 T cell receptor beta chains below, sequenced in a study of response to subunit inactivated influenza vaccine. MiXCR was run by TCRdb on the RT-PCR reads, yielding one entry per CDR3 protein. The sample yields around 530,000 distinct CDR3 sequences, 12% seen once. The source material was PBMCs from blood, sampled on the day of vaccination. Source of these receptors: a man in his forties or fifties who received an inactivated influenza vaccine.

This clonotype was observed many times. The chain combines TRBV6-6 with TRBJ1-2; 10 bases are shared with TRBD1. Germline V gene data show CDR1 as MNHNY and CDR2 as SVGAGI (reference sequence). Germline trimming cut 5 bases from V and 8 bases from J; bases unmatched to any gene: 5. The CDR3 is made up of 13 amino acids. The CDR3 coding sequence is TGTGCCAGCAGTCAAGGGACAGGGGTCGGCTACACCTTC. The encoded protein is CASSQGTGVGYTF.

This clonotype was observed a handful of times. The V call is TRBV6-2 or TRBV6-3, the J call TRBJ2-1, with D hard to call. Trimming cost V 6 bases and J 0 bases, with 12 bases left between them. The CDR3 is 15 residues long. Germline assignment: CDR1 MNHEY and CDR2 SVGEGT. The CDR3 reads CASRPGQSSYNEQFF. CDR3 DNA sequence: TGTGCCAGCAGGCCCGGGCAGAGCTCCTACAATGAGCAGTTCTTC.

This clonotype was found a few times. This chain uses TRBV19 with TRBJ2-3; possibly TRBD2 for D (5 bases). The CDR3 has 14 residues. Trimming shortened V by 9 bases and J by 3 bases, and 16 bases separated the two germline ends. Germline CDR1 reads LNHDA; CDR2 reads SQIVND (reference sequence). Here the CDR3 reads CASKRGPNTDTQYF. The CDR3 DNA reads as TGTGCCAGCAAACGCGGGCCTAATACAGATACGCAGTATTTT.